Below are 9 T cell receptor beta chains sequenced from a single sample in a study of T cell repertoires in cytomegalovirus infection. From the reads, TCRdb called clonotypes with MiXCR, one entry per CDR3 protein. Here the sample spans some 480,000 distinct CDR3 sequences, roughly a third being singletons. No antigen is known for these receptors. Sequences were derived from cultured PBMCs, sampled from culture after CMV antigen stimulation. The receptors were sampled from a human donor in good health (CMV status not recorded). Some clones in this sample may be carry-over from other donors' samples.

The rearrangement links TRBV7-9 to TRBJ1-2; TRBD1 matches at 7 bases. Losses at the gene ends were 4 bases for V and 7 bases for J; bases not matched to a gene: 9. Germline assignment: CDR1 SEHNR and CDR2 FQNEAQ (reference sequence). The CDR3 runs 14 residues. As DNA, the CDR3 is TGTGCCAGCAGCTACGGGACAGCGGGCAGTGGCTACACCTTC. It specifies CASSYGTAGSGYTF. The entire variable domain, with the rest obtained from reference TRBV7-9 and TRBJ1-2, is as follows: DTGVSQNPRHKITKRGQNVTFRCDPISEHNRLYWYRQTLGQGPEFLTYFQNEAQLEKSRLLSDRFSAERPKGSFSTLEIQRTEQGDSAMYLCASSYGTAGSGYTFGSGTRLTVV.

This clonotype was observed a handful of times. V is TRBV7-8 and J is TRBJ2-3; 7 bases match TRBD2. The trim removed 7 bases at V and 6 bases at J, leaving 7 bases unmatched. Germline CDR1 is SGHVS and CDR2 is FQNEAQ. The CDR3 has 13 amino acids. The CDR3 reads CASNERGEDTQYF. In nucleotides, the CDR3 is TGTGCCAGCAACGAACGGGGGGAGGATACGCAGTATTTT.

The chain couples TRBV4-2 to TRBJ2-1; the D gene is possibly TRBD2 (6 bases). Germline values: CDR1 LGHNA, CDR2 YNFKEQ. Trimming took 3 bases from V and 5 from J, leaving 26 bases between them. This CDR3 is built from 19 residues. As DNA, the CDR3 is TGTGCCAGCAGCCAGAGAAACGACGGGGGAAGGGTTCGAAACAATGAGCAGTTCTTC. This codes for CASSQRNDGGRVRNNEQFF.

This clonotype has more than one count but fewer than ten. The chain combines TRBV29-1 with TRBJ1-3; no clear D gene. V dropped 3 bases and J dropped 4 bases, with 13 bases sitting between them. Germline CDR1 and CDR2: SQVTM and ANQGSEA. The CDR3 sequence is 14 residues long. This CDR3 is CSVESSLEGNTIYF. The CDR3 bases are TGCAGCGTTGAGAGTAGCCTCGAGGGAAACACCATATATTTT. Full variable domain (remainder filled in from reference TRBV29-1 and TRBJ1-3): SAVISQKPSRDICQRGTSLTIQCQVDSQVTMMFWYRQQPGQSLTLIATANQGSEATYESGFVIDKFPISRPNLTFSTLTVSNMSPEDSSIYLCSVESSLEGNTIYFGEGSWLTVV.

This clonotype was recorded once. The chain is built from TRBV18 and TRBJ1-1; D is perhaps TRBD1 (6 bases). From germline, CDR1 is KGHSH and CDR2 LQKENI. V lost 0 bases to trimming and J lost 6 bases, with 11 bases between them. The CDR3 is made up of 14 amino acids. CDR3 sequence (DNA): TGTGCCAGCTCACCACCTACAGGGAAGGCTGAAGCTTTCTTT. This codes for CASSPPTGKAEAFF.

This clonotype was seen a few times. The rearrangement links TRBV7-2 to TRBJ2-3; D call uncertain. CDR1 is SGHTA, CDR2 FQGNSA, per germline. The CDR3 length is 17 residues. V was shortened by 5 bases and J by 0 bases, with 18 bases between the two germline ends. The CDR3: CASSTRASRTSTDTQYF. In DNA form, the CDR3 reads TGTGCCAGCAGCACCCGGGCCAGCCGAACTAGCACAGATACGCAGTATTTT.

This clonotype is a singleton in its sample. The chain recombines TRBV24-1 with TRBJ2-3, with 11 positions matching TRBD2. The CDR3 loop spans 18 amino acids. V lost 2 bases to trimming and J lost 6 bases; unmatched junction nucleotides: 12. Germline V CDR1 and CDR2: KGHDR, SFDVKD. The CDR3 sequence is CATSDSYKLAGDQDTQYF. The CDR3 DNA sequence: TGTGCCACCAGTGATTCCTATAAACTAGCGGGAGACCAGGATACGCAGTATTTT.

This chain joins TRBV27 and TRBJ2-4, with D possibly being TRBD1 (6 bases). This CDR3 is 18 amino acids long. V lost 4 bases to trimming and J lost 0 bases, with 19 bases between them. Germline V gene data show CDR1 as MNHEY and CDR2 as SMNVEV (reference sequence). CDR3 nucleotide sequence: TGTGCCAGCAGTTCAGACAGGTCCGGGTTGATAGCCAAAAACATTCAGTACTTC. Its translation is CASSSDRSGLIAKNIQYF.

The chain carries TRBV7-2 and TRBJ2-7; D is perhaps TRBD1 (5 bases). The germline CDR1 and CDR2 sequences are SGHTA and FQGNSA. Trimming took 3 bases from V and 9 from J, leaving 9 bases between them. The CDR3 extends over 11 amino acids. CDR3 amino acids: CASSFQGRQYV. CDR3 nucleotides: TGTGCCAGCAGCTTTCAGGGTAGGCAGTACGTC.